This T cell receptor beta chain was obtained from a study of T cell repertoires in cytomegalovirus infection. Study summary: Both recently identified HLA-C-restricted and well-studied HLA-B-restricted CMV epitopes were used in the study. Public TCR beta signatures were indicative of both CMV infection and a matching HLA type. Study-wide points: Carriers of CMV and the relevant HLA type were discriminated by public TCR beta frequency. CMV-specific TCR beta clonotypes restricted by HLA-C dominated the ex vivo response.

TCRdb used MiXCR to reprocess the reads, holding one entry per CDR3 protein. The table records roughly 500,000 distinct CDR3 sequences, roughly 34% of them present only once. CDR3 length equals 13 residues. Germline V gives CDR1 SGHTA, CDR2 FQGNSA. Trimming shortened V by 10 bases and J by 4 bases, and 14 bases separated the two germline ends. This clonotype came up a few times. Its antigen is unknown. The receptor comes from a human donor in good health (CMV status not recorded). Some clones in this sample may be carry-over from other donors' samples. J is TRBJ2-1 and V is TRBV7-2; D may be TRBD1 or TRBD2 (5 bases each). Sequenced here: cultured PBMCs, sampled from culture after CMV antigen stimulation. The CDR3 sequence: CATRGPIYNEQFF. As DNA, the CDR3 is TGTGCCACCCGGGGCCCGATTTACAATGAGCAGTTCTTC.